These 17 T cell receptor beta chains were all obtained from the same sample, sequenced in a study of blood T cell repertoires in COVID-19. Profiling relied on immunoSEQ multiplex PCR, and the TCRdb table lists in-frame clones only, not all of them. The table has roughly 250,000 clones, around 82% seen once. The sequencing sample was made of peripheral blood. These receptors were taken from a woman over 75 with active or convalescent COVID-19.

The genes are TRBV29-1 and TRBJ2-7; the D gene is possibly TRBD1 (5 bases). The CDR3 is 13 residues long. Deletions cut 2 bases from V and 3 bases from J, with 11 bases between. Germline V gene lookup returns CDR1 SQVTM and CDR2 ANQGSEA. The CDR3 spells CSVELQAGYEQYF. In DNA, the CDR3 is TGCAGCGTTGAATTACAGGCTGGCTACGAGCAGTACTTC.

V gene TRBV3-1 (or the pseudogene TRBV3-2) combines with J gene TRBJ2-3, with 13 nucleotides matching TRBD2. Germline assignment: CDR1 LGHDT and CDR2 YNNKEL (reference sequence). V lost 3 bases, J lost 8 bases, and 5 bases stayed unmatched. The CDR3 is 15 residues long. CDR3 sequence (DNA): TGTGCCAGCAGCCAGGGGACTAGCGGGACGGTTACGCAGTATTTT. Encoded protein: CASSQGTSGTVTQYF.

This clone was detected once. The V gene is TRBV15, the J gene TRBJ2-7; 11 bases line up with TRBD1. This CDR3 spans 15 amino acids. With 4 bases clipped from V and 2 bases from J, the junction kept 4 bases outside the gene matches. CDR1 and CDR2 (germline): LNHNV, YYDKDF (reference sequence). In DNA form, the CDR3 reads TGTGCCACCAGCAAAAGGGGACAGGGGGCCTACGAGCAGTACTTC. Its protein is CATSKRGQGAYEQYF.

This chain links TRBV3-1 (or the pseudogene TRBV3-2) with TRBJ1-2, with TRBD1 matching over 11 bases. V was pared by 5 bases and J by 1 base, with 3 bases of the junction left unmatched. The CDR3 runs 15 residues. The germline gives CDR1 LGHDT, CDR2 YNNKEL (reference sequence). CDR3 loop: CASSIGTGGNYGYTF. The CDR3 DNA sequence: TGTGCCAGCAGCATCGGGACAGGGGGTAACTATGGCTACACCTTC.

This chain links TRBV11-2 with TRBJ1-4; D is undetermined. Germline CDR1 reads SGHAT; CDR2 reads FQNNGV. CDR3 length equals 13 residues. V was shortened by 3 bases and J by 8 bases, with 10 bases between the two germline ends. This CDR3 is CASSLWKREKLFF. For the CDR3, the DNA is TGTGCCAGCAGCTTGTGGAAGAGGGAAAAACTGTTTTTT. Complete variable domain (other parts from reference TRBV11-2 and TRBJ1-4): EAGVAQSPRYKIIEKRQSVAFWCNPISGHATLYWYQQILGQGPKLLIQFQNNGVVDDSQLPKDRFSAERLKGVDSTLKIQPAKLEDSAVYLCASSLWKREKLFFGSGTQLSVL.

The chain carries TRBV30 and TRBJ1-1; the match to TRBD1 covers 8 bases. Germline trimming cut 2 bases from V and 8 bases from J; bases unmatched to any gene: 7. Germline-derived CDR1 and CDR2 are GTSNPN and SVGIG (reference sequence). This CDR3 spans 13 amino acids. The CDR3 spells CAWSKTGTGEAFF. CDR3 bases: TGTGCCTGGAGTAAAACCGGGACAGGAGAAGCTTTCTTT. Combining the CDR3 with reference TRBV30 and TRBJ1-1 gives the whole variable domain SQTIHQWPATLVQPVGSPLSLECTVEGTSNPNLYWYRQAAGRGLQLLFYSVGIGQISSEVPQNLSASRPQDRQFILSSKKLLLSDSGFYLCAWSKTGTGEAFFGQGTRLTVV.

The CDR3 bases are TGTGCCACCAGCAGAGGTGGGGGACAGGGACTTTACCAAGAGACCCAGTACTTC. This codes for CATSRGGGQGLYQETQYF. The chain links TRBV15 to TRBJ2-5, with 9 bases identical to TRBD1. The CDR3 spans 18 residues. The germline CDR1 and CDR2 sequences are LNHNV and YYDKDF (reference sequence). The V segment lost 1 base and the J segment 0 bases; nucleotides outside the gene matches: 9.

This clone was recorded a few times. This rearrangement joins TRBV10-3 to TRBJ1-1; 8 bases match TRBD1. Trimming took 6 bases from V and 1 from J; bases not matched to a gene: 1. CDR1 and CDR2 from the germline V gene are ENHRY and SYGVKD. This CDR3 has 13 residues. In nucleotides, the CDR3 is TGTGCCATCAGGGGGACAGGGAACACTGAAGCTTTCTTT. Translating gives CAIRGTGNTEAFF.

The CDR3 DNA follows: TGTGCCAGCAGCCGACCGGGACTAGCGGGGTACGAGCAGTACTTC. It yields the protein CASSRPGLAGYEQYF. The chain joins TRBV5-8 to TRBJ2-7; 13 bases align to TRBD2. The V gene end was trimmed by 4 bases and the J gene end by 4 bases; junction bases not matched to a gene: 5. Germline assignment: CDR1 SGHTS and CDR2 YDEGEE. The CDR3 extends over 15 amino acids.

CDR3 region: CSVGVQAGETEAFF. CDR3 bases: TGCAGCGTTGGAGTTCAGGCCGGTGAGACTGAAGCTTTCTTT. V and J are TRBV29-1 and TRBJ1-1, with D unclear. This CDR3 comprises 14 residues. V was shortened by 4 bases and J by 5 bases, with 17 bases between the two germline ends. Germline V gene data show CDR1 as SQVTM and CDR2 as ANQGSEA. The variable domain in full, completed from reference TRBV29-1 and TRBJ1-1, reads SAVISQKPSRDICQRGTSLTIQCQVDSQVTMMFWYRQQPGQSLTLIATANQGSEATYESGFVIDKFPISRPNLTFSTLTVSNMSPEDSSIYLCSVGVQAGETEAFFGQGTRLTVV.

The gene calls are TRBV15 and TRBJ1-1; D not resolved. This CDR3 comprises 15 residues. Germline V CDR1 and CDR2: LNHNV, YYDKDF (reference sequence). V was pared by 0 bases and J by 2 bases, with 10 bases between. CDR3 sequence: CATSRDLGRNTEAFF. CDR3 sequence (DNA): TGTGCCACCAGCAGAGATCTGGGCAGAAACACTGAAGCTTTCTTT.

This chain connects TRBV28 to TRBJ2-5; possible D gene TRBD2, 6 bases. The germline V gene encodes CDR1 MDHEN and CDR2 SYDVKM. The V end lost 6 bases, the J end lost 2 bases, and 10 bases lay between the germline ends. The CDR3 totals 13 residues. This CDR3 reads CASSGGRQETQYF. The CDR3 DNA sequence: TGTGCCAGCAGCGGGGGTCGGCAAGAGACCCAGTACTTC.

This clone was counted once. The V gene is TRBV4-1, the J gene TRBJ1-2; TRBD1 matches 8 bases. The CDR3 has 15 amino acids. Germline loops: CDR1 MGHRA, CDR2 YSYEKL. With 3 bases clipped from V and 4 bases from J, the junction kept 7 bases outside the gene matches. In DNA, the CDR3 is TGCGCCAGCAGCCAGGACGACAGGGGCTTCTATGGCTACACCTTC. Translating gives CASSQDDRGFYGYTF.

The genes are TRBV11-2 and TRBJ2-1, with 12 bases lining up with TRBD2. V lost 1 base, J lost 8 bases, and 6 bases stayed unmatched. The CDR3 loop spans 16 amino acids. Germline V gene lookup returns CDR1 SGHAT and CDR2 FQNNGV. The CDR3 DNA follows: TGTGCCAGCAGCTTAGGGGCTAGCGGGAGGGTAGATGAGCAGTTCTTC. Protein sequence: CASSLGASGRVDEQFF. Full variable domain (missing parts from reference TRBV11-2 and TRBJ2-1): EAGVAQSPRYKIIEKRQSVAFWCNPISGHATLYWYQQILGQGPKLLIQFQNNGVVDDSQLPKDRFSAERLKGVDSTLKIQPAKLEDSAVYLCASSLGASGRVDEQFFGPGTRLTVL.

The chain uses TRBV5-1 and TRBJ1-6, with D unclear. There are 15 residues in the CDR3. CDR1 and CDR2 (germline): SGHRS, YFSETQ. Trimming cost V 2 bases and J 7 bases, with 13 bases left between them. In nucleotides, the CDR3 is TGCGCCAGCAGCTTAGTCCAGAGCGCAAATTCACCCCTCCACTTT. Translation gives CASSLVQSANSPLHF.

The chain uses TRBV5-1 and TRBJ2-2, with 8 bases matching TRBD1. Trimming took 4 bases from V and 2 from J; bases not matched to a gene: 7. Germline V gene lookup returns CDR1 SGHRS and CDR2 YFSETQ. This CDR3 is built from 16 residues. This CDR3 reads CASSPGTGGNTGELFF. CDR3 DNA sequence: TGCGCCAGCAGCCCGGGGACAGGTGGAAACACCGGGGAGCTGTTTTTT.

The rearrangement uses TRBV13 and TRBJ2-5; 16 bases are a match to TRBD2. Germline V lookup: CDR1 PRHDT, CDR2 FYEKMQ (reference sequence). J was trimmed by 5 bases and V by 5 bases; bases with no gene match: 14. The CDR3 runs 19 residues. The CDR3 region is CASSLPVGTSGRASETQYF. The CDR3 DNA reads TGTGCCAGCAGCCTCCCGGTCGGGACTAGCGGGAGGGCCAGCGAGACCCAGTACTTC.